This entry lists 7 T cell receptor beta chains sequenced from one sample in a study of blood T cell repertoires in COVID-19. Data came from immunoSEQ multiplex PCR; TCRdb stores just in-frame clones and leaves some out. The table has about 480,000 clones, about 85% seen once. Source material: PBMCs or T cells enriched from blood (not recorded which). The receptors were sampled from a young woman with acute COVID-19.

Written as DNA, the CDR3 is TGTGCCTGGAGGTACCGGACAGGGTTTAACACCGGGGAGCTGTTTTTT. Translated: CAWRYRTGFNTGELFF. This chain joins TRBV30 and TRBJ2-2; 8 bases map to TRBD1. Germline values: CDR1 GTSNPN, CDR2 SVGIG (reference sequence). V lost 3 bases and J lost 2; bases outside the gene matches: 8. This CDR3 has 16 residues.

The chain employs TRBV7-3 and TRBJ2-4; TRBD2 might be the D (7 bases). Germline V gene lookup returns CDR1 SGHTA and CDR2 FQGTGA. Trimming pared 5 bases from V and 0 bases from J, leaving 17 bases between. The CDR3 contains 17 residues. The CDR3 DNA reads TGTGCCAGCAGCCCCGGGGGGCGGACCTTAGCCAAAAACATTCAGTACTTC. Translating it yields CASSPGGRTLAKNIQYF. The variable domain in full, completed from reference TRBV7-3 and TRBJ2-4, reads GAGVSQTPSNKVTEKGKYVELRCDPISGHTALYWYRQSLGQGPEFLIYFQGTGAADDSGLPNDRFFAVRPEGSVSTLKIQRTERGDSAVYLCASSPGGRTLAKNIQYFGAGTRLSVL.

The chain joins TRBV4-3 to TRBJ2-7; 7 bases map to TRBD2. The V and J ends lost 0 bases and 4 bases, in that order; junction bases with no gene match: 6. The CDR3 spans 15 residues. The germline CDR1 and CDR2 sequences are LGHNA and YSLEER. The CDR3 region has the DNA TGCGCCAGCAGCCAAGATTCCAGCGGGATTTACGAGCAGTACTTC. Amino acid sequence: CASSQDSSGIYEQYF.

The chain links TRBV5-6 to TRBJ1-3; TRBD1 agrees at 7 bases. The CDR3 is made up of 14 amino acids. The germline CDR1 and CDR2 sequences are SGHDT and YYEEEE. V lost 4 bases to trimming and J lost 2 bases; unmatched junction nucleotides: 3. Here the CDR3 reads CASSETGAGNTIYF. DNA for the CDR3: TGTGCCAGCAGCGAAACAGGGGCTGGAAACACCATATATTTT.

The V and J genes are TRBV30 and TRBJ2-6; D remains ambiguous. The V end lost 0 bases, the J end lost 0 bases, and 9 bases lay between the germline ends. Germline-derived CDR1 and CDR2 are GTSNPN and SVGIG (reference sequence). There are 16 residues in the CDR3. The CDR3 spells CAWSVVRSSGANVLTF. The CDR3 DNA reads TGTGCCTGGAGTGTTGTGCGGAGCTCTGGGGCCAACGTCCTGACTTTC.

J is TRBJ1-5 and V is TRBV18, with 8 nucleotides matching TRBD1. In germline, CDR1 is KGHSH, CDR2 LQKENI. The CDR3 extends over 14 amino acids. The V segment lost 6 bases and the J segment 5 bases; nucleotides outside the gene matches: 6. CDR3 bases: TGTGCCAGCTCCCGATCAGGGGGCGATCAGCCCCAGCATTTT. Protein sequence: CASSRSGGDQPQHF.

This chain connects TRBV10-2 to TRBJ2-7, with 14 bases fitting TRBD2. This CDR3 is 14 amino acids long. Losses at the gene ends were 6 bases for V and 6 bases for J; bases not matched to a gene: 4. The germline V gene encodes CDR1 WSHSY and CDR2 SAAADI. The CDR3 coding sequence is TGCGCCAGCAGCCCGGGACTAGCGGGAGTCGAGCAGTACTTC. This gives the protein CASSPGLAGVEQYF.